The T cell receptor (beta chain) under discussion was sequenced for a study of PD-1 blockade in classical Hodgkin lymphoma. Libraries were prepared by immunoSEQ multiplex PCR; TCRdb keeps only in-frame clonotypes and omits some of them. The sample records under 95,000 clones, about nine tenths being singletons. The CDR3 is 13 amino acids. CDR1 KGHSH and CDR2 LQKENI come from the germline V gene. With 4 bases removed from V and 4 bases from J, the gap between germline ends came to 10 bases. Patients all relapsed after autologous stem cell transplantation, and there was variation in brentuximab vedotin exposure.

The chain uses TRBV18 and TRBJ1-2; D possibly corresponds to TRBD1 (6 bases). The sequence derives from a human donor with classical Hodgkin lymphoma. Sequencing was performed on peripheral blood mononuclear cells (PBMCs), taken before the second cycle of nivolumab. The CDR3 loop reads CASSQQGAYGYTF. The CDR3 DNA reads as TGTGCCAGCTCACAACAGGGAGCCTATGGCTACACCTTC.